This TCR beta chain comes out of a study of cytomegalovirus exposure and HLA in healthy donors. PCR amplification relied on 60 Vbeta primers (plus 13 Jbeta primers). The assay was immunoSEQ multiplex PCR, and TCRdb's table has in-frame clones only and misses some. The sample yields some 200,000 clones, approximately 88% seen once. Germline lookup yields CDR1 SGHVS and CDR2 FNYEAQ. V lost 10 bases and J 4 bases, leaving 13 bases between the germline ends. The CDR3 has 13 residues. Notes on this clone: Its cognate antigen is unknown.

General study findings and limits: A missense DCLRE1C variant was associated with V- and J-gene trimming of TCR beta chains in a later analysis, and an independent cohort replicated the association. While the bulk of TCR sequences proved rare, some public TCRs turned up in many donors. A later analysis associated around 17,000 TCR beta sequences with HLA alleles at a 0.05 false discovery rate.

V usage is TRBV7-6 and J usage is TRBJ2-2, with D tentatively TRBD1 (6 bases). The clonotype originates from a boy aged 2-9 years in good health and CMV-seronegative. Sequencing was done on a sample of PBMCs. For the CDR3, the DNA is TGTGCCATCCTACAGGGTATCACCGGGGAGCTGTTTTTT. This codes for CAILQGITGELFF.